This is a list of T cell receptor beta chains from one sample in a study of cytomegalovirus exposure and HLA in healthy donors. Measured with immunoSEQ multiplex PCR; TCRdb has only the in-frame clones, and not every one. This table has 150,000 to 200,000 clones, about 84% appearing once. The sample was PBMCs. The source is a woman aged 18-30 years in good health and CMV-seronegative. The CDR3 runs from the conserved cysteine through the conserved F or W. D genes are given only for firm matches. A row's size may be missing; if present it is once, few, many or a size class.

TRBJ2-4 . TRBD1 TRBV19 TGTGCCAGTAGTATAACCCGGGTGGGACAGGGAAAAAACATTCAGTACTTC CASSITRVGQGKNIQYF
TRBJ2-1 . TRBD2 TRBV19 TGTGCCAGTGGATCACGAAGACTAGCCGGCCACAATGAGCAGTTCTTC CASGSRRLAGHNEQFF
TRBJ2-5 . TRBD2 TRBV7-9 TGTGCCAGCAGCTTATTGAGCGGCGGGGGGGAACAAGAGACCCAGTACTTC CASSLLSGGGEQETQYF
TRBJ2-5 once TRBD2 TRBV5-1 TGCGCCAGCAGGGTGACTAGCTTTGGGGAGACCCAGTACTTC CASRVTSFGETQYF
TRBJ2-2 . . TRBV5-1 TGCGCCAGCAGCTTGTCGGCAGGGTTGGCCGGGGAGCTGTTTTTT CASSLSAGLAGELFF
TRBJ1-5 once . TRBV6-5 TGTGCCAGCAGTTACTCTCCGGGGGTCAATCAGCCCCAGCATTTT CASSYSPGVNQPQHF
TRBJ1-2 . TRBD1 TRBV2 TGTGCCAGCAATGACAGGGGGAACTACTATGGCTACACCTTC CASNDRGNYYGYTF
TRBJ2-2 once TRBD1 TRBV19 TGTGCCAGTAGTATAGTAGGAGGACAGGGTGCCGGGGAGCTGTTTTTT CASSIVGGQGAGELFF
TRBJ1-1 few . TRBV5-1 TGCGCCAGCAGCTTGGCGGTCGGGATAGAGCAAAACACTGAAGCTTTCTTT CASSLAVGIEQNTEAFF
TRBJ1-5 . . TRBV5-8 TGTGCCAGCAGCTTGATTGGGGCAGGGGTGGTCCGCAATCAGCCCCAGCATTTT CASSLIGAGVVRNQPQHF
TRBJ2-7 once . TRBV5-1 TGCGCCAGCAGCTTGGAGGCAGGTTTTTCCGCCTACGAGCAGTACTTC CASSLEAGFSAYEQYF
TRBJ2-7 . . TRBV2 TGTGCCAGCAACTCAGGGGACACCTACGAGCAGTACTTC CASNSGDTYEQYF
TRBJ2-5 . . TRBV5-1 TGCGCCAGCAGCTTGGGACAGGCCCGGGAGACCCAGTACTTC CASSLGQARETQYF
TRBJ2-3 . . TRBV4-2 TGTGCCAGCAGCCAAGATCGGCAGTCGGGGGATACGCAGTATTTT CASSQDRQSGDTQYF
TRBJ1-5 few . TRBV4-1 TGCGCCAGCAGCCAAAGGGGGGGTCAGGGGCAGCCCCAGCATTTT CASSQRGGQGQPQHF
TRBJ2-1 . TRBD2 TRBV19 TGTGCCAGTAGTATTCGTCGGGGGGGCCGCTACAATGAGCAGTTCTTC CASSIRRGGRYNEQFF
TRBJ2-2 . TRBD2 TRBV2 TGTGCCAGCAGTGAACTAGCGGGAGATGGTACCGGGGAGCTGTTTTTT CASSELAGDGTGELFF
TRBJ1-3 . . TRBV19 TGTGCCAGTGAGGAGGGCCGGATCTCTGGAAACACCATATATTTT CASEEGRISGNTIYF
TRBJ1-2 . . TRBV2 TGTGCCAGCAGTGAATTACGTAGGACAGTTCGCCTGGGTAGTCGTGGCTACACCTTC CASSELRRTVRLGSRGYTF
TRBJ1-1 . . TRBV7-9 TGTGCCAGCAGCGCGCGGCGGGGCGGCCCTGAAGCTTTCTTT CASSARRGGPEAFF
TRBJ1-5 . TRBD1 TRBV19 TGTGCCGGAGGACAGGGGGCAAATCAGCCCCAGCATTTT CAGGQGANQPQHF
TRBJ2-1 many . TRBV6-4 TGTGCCAGCAGTCAACAGGGAGGGTCCTACAATGAGCAGTTCTTC CASSQQGGSYNEQFF
TRBJ1-2 . . TRBV29-1 TGCAGCGTTGAAGATTCCGGTCGCACTAACTATGGCTACACCTTC CSVEDSGRTNYGYTF
TRBJ2-1 . TRBD2 TRBV4-1 TGCGCCAGCAGTAGCGGGGGGACCTACAATGAGCAGTTCTTC CASSSGGTYNEQFF
TRBJ2-5 . . TRBV5-1 TGCGCCAGCAGCTTCTCGACAGGCAGAAGGGAATGGGAGACCCAGTACTTC CASSFSTGRREWETQYF
TRBJ2-3 . . TRBV5-4 TGTGCCAGCAGCCTGTTTTCAGGATCCACCACAGATACGCAGTATTTT CASSLFSGSTTDTQYF
TRBJ1-6 few TRBD1 TRBV5-4 TGTGCCAGCAGCGCAGGACAGGGAAATAATTCACCCCTCCACTTT CASSAGQGNNSPLHF
TRBJ1-2 . . TRBV6-5 TGTGCCAGCAGGACCGTGGGAGGGAACTATGGCTACACCTTC CASRTVGGNYGYTF
TRBJ1-1 . TRBD1 TRBV5-1 TGCGCCAGCAGCTTGGACAGGGGGCAAGATGAAGCTTTCTTT CASSLDRGQDEAFF
TRBJ1-1 few . TRBV9 TGTGCCAGCAGCGATCAGGAATTCATGAACACTGAAGCTTTCTTT CASSDQEFMNTEAFF
TRBJ1-5 once TRBD1 TRBV27 TGTGCCAGCAGCCCATTCGACAGGGATCAGCCCCAGCATTTT CASSPFDRDQPQHF
TRBJ2-6 . TRBD2 TRBV5-1 TGCGCCAGCTGCTTCGGACCGACTAGCGGGGGTACTGGGGCCAACGTCCTGACTTTC CASCFGPTSGGTGANVLTF
TRBJ1-2 . TRBD1 TRBV2 TGTGCCAGCAGTGGGGACAGGGGGACGCATGGCTACACCTTC CASSGDRGTHGYTF
TRBJ2-1 . TRBD2 TRBV7-9 TGTGCCAGCAGCTTGGACGGGACTACCTACAATGAGCAGTTCTTC CASSLDGTTYNEQFF
TRBJ2-7 . . TRBV10-3 TGTGCCATCAGCCTACAGGTCAACGAGCAGTACTTC CAISLQVNEQYF
TRBJ1-2 few . TRBV5-1 TGCGCCAGCAGCTTGGGAGAAGCGACTAACTATGGCTACACCTTC CASSLGEATNYGYTF
TRBJ1-2 . . TRBV28 TGTGCCAGCAGCACACTAAACTATGGCTACACCTTC CASSTLNYGYTF
TRBJ1-5 . . TRBV9 TGTGCCAGCGGGGGGGTAAGCAATCAGCCCCAGCATTTT CASGGVSNQPQHF
TRBJ1-1 . TRBD1 TRBV19 TGTGCCAGTAGCAAACAGGGGGCAGGCACTGAAGCTTTCTTT CASSKQGAGTEAFF
TRBJ2-1 . TRBD2 TRBV11-3 TGTGCCAGCAGCTTAGATCCCGCTAGCGGAGCTTACAATGAGCAGTTCTTC CASSLDPASGAYNEQFF
TRBJ1-2 few . TRBV6-1 TGTGCCAGCAGTTTACAGGGTGTCGATGGCTACACCTTC CASSLQGVDGYTF
TRBJ2-3 . . TRBV7-6 TGTGCCAGCAGCGCGGGGGCTACGTTACTTAGCACAGATACGCAGTATTTT CASSAGATLLSTDTQYF
TRBJ2-2 . . TRBV7-9 TGTGCCAGCAGCTCTTCAGGTTTCGGGGAGCTGTTTTTT CASSSSGFGELFF
TRBJ2-5 . . TRBV30 TGTGCCTGGAGTGTACAGGGTGGGACCCAGTACTTC CAWSVQGGTQYF
TRBJ1-4 once . TRBV4-1 TGCGCCAGCAGCCTAGGCGGGGCCGCTATAGGTGAAAAACTGTTTTTT CASSLGGAAIGEKLFF
TRBJ2-2 . TRBD1 TRBV10-3 TGTGCCATCAGCGCCGACACCGGGACAGGGGACACCGGGGAGCTGTTTTTT CAISADTGTGDTGELFF
TRBJ1-2 . . TRBV11-2 TGTGCCAGCAGCTCCGTGGGGAAGGGAGTCGACTATGGCTACACCTTC CASSSVGKGVDYGYTF
TRBJ2-7 few . TRBV7-7 TGTGCCAGCAGCCAGGGGACGGGATCCTACGAGCAGTACTTC CASSQGTGSYEQYF
TRBJ2-1 . TRBD2 TRBV6-1 TGTGCCAGCTCTTGGCGGGAGGAGGGCAATGAGCAGTTCTTC CASSWREEGNEQFF
TRBJ1-6 . . TRBV27 TGTGCCAGCAGTTTAGGAGGATTAGACTATTCACCCCTCCACTTT CASSLGGLDYSPLHF
TRBJ2-1 . TRBD2 TRBV7-6 TGTGCCAGCAGCTTAGTGGCGGGAGGAAACAAGTACAATGAGCAGTTCTTC CASSLVAGGNKYNEQFF
TRBJ2-7 . TRBD1 TRBV14 TGTGCCAGCAGCCCGACAGGGGTTAACGTATTAACTGGTTCGAGGTCCAACTTC CASSPTGVNVLTGSRSNF
TRBJ2-7 . . TRBV5-6 TGTGCCAGCAGCTCATGGGGGGGCACTACCTACGAGCAGTACTTC CASSSWGGTTYEQYF
TRBJ2-7 . TRBD2 TRBV9 TGTGCCAGCAGCGCCCTAGCGGGGGGCCTATACGAGCAGTACTTC CASSALAGGLYEQYF
TRBJ2-1 . . TRBV11-2 TGTGCCAGCAGCCGTAGCAGAAATGAGCAGTTCTTC CASSRSRNEQFF
TRBJ2-1 once TRBD1 TRBV5-4 TGTGCCAGCAGGACCAGTACCGGGACAGCCTACAATGAGCAGTTCTTC CASRTSTGTAYNEQFF
TRBJ2-1 . . TRBV2 TGTGCCAGCACCCCCGGGAGCTCCTACAATGAGCAGTTCTTC CASTPGSSYNEQFF
TRBJ1-5 . . TRBV30 TGTGCCTGGAGCCTATGGGGGGGAAGTCAGCCCCAGCATTTT CAWSLWGGSQPQHF
TRBJ1-1 . . TRBV5-6 TGTGCCAGCAGCCGGGAGGGGGTACGGAACACTGAAGCTTTCTTT CASSREGVRNTEAFF
TRBJ2-5 few . TRBV11-3 TGTGCCAGCAGCTTAGCGGGAGAGACCCAGTACTTC CASSLAGETQYF